A selection of T cell receptor beta chains follows, all from one sample in a study of T-cell reconstitution after alpha-beta-depleted transplantation in children. TCRdb redid the calling of the PCR reads with MiXCR, one entry per CDR3 protein. The sample yields fewer than 550,000 distinct CDR3 sequences, over 9.5% seen once. Sequencing was performed on PBMCs, mostly from graft donor cells, taken 180 days after TCRalphabeta/CD19-depleted stem cell transplant. These receptors originate from a female patient aged 2-9 years who had a stem cell transplant for aplastic anemia, so the T cells may come from the graft donor. CDR3s include the opening cysteine and the closing phenylalanine or tryptophan. D genes are given only for firm matches. Part of the rows lack a size; the others show once, few, many or a class for expanded clones.

clone size	D gene	V gene	J gene	CDR3 length	CDR3 protein	CDR3 DNA
NA	NA	TRBV11-2	TRBJ1-1	19	CASSLDLTVTRKRGTEAFF	TGTGCCAGCAGCTTAGATCTAACGGTTACAAGGAAACGGGGCACTGAAGCTTTCTTT
many	NA	TRBV5-1	TRBJ1-5	14	CASSLGGFNQPQHF	TGCGCCAGCAGCTTGGGCGGATTCAATCAGCCCCAGCATTTT
many	NA	TRBV12-3/TRBV12-4	TRBJ2-1	15	CASSITGRRGNEQFF	TGTGCCAGCAGTATAACAGGGAGAAGGGGCAATGAGCAGTTCTTC
few	NA	TRBV20-1	TRBJ1-1	15	CSVKPRQIPRTEAFF	TGCAGTGTTAAACCTCGACAGATACCACGAACTGAAGCTTTCTTT
many	TRBD2	TRBV29-1	TRBJ2-3	13	CSALLAGIDTQYF	TGCAGCGCCCTTTTAGCGGGAATAGATACGCAGTATTTT
NA	TRBD1	TRBV20-1	TRBJ2-3	14	CSASAGGNTDTQYF	TGCAGTGCTAGCGCAGGGGGCAACACAGATACGCAGTATTTT
few	TRBD1	TRBV18	TRBJ1-1	14	CASSPYGQGSTAFF	TGTGCCAGCTCACCCTACGGACAGGGTAGTACGGCTTTCTTT
NA	TRBD2	TRBV9	TRBJ2-5	14	CASGETGLQETQYF	TGTGCCAGCGGCGAAACGGGACTACAAGAGACCCAGTACTTC
few	TRBD2	TRBV4-3	TRBJ2-1	16	CASSQGAGGPLVEQFF	TGCGCCAGCAGCCAAGGGGCGGGAGGGCCCCTTGTAGAGCAGTTCTTC
NA	TRBD2	TRBV3-1	TRBJ2-5	14	CASSRNSGSKTQYF	TGTGCCAGCAGCCGGAATAGCGGGAGTAAGACCCAGTACTTC
many	NA	TRBV29-1	TRBJ2-1	12	CSAKTAYNEQFF	TGCAGCGCCAAGACAGCCTACAATGAGCAGTTCTTC
NA	NA	TRBV7-6	TRBJ2-5	13	CASSSAYQETQYF	TGTGCCAGCAGCTCAGCTTACCAAGAGACCCAGTACTTC
many	TRBD1	TRBV12-3/TRBV12-4	TRBJ1-4	14	CASRSRTGNEKLFF	TGTGCCAGCAGATCGAGGACAGGGAATGAAAAACTGTTTTTT
few	NA	TRBV2	TRBJ2-7	15	CASRQNGGRYDEQYF	TGTGCCAGCAGGCAAAATGGGGGGAGGTACGACGAGCAGTACTTC
NA	TRBD2	TRBV6-2/TRBV6-3	TRBJ2-1	14	CASSYSTSPDEQFF	TGTGCCAGCAGTTACTCGACTAGCCCCGATGAGCAGTTCTTC
few	NA	TRBV4-2	TRBJ2-5	13	CASSQELRETQYF	TGTGCCAGCAGCCAAGAGCTAAGAGAGACCCAGTACTTC
NA	NA	TRBV19	TRBJ1-1	12	CASRQRNTEAFF	TGTGCCAGTAGGCAGAGGAACACTGAAGCTTTCTTT
NA	NA	TRBV3-1	TRBJ2-1	16	CASSQDRSPSYNEQFF	TGTGCCAGCAGCCAAGATCGATCTCCTTCATACAATGAGCAGTTCTTC
few	NA	TRBV11-2	TRBJ2-1	15	CASSFSVISYNEQFF	TGTGCCAGCAGCTTCTCAGTGATCTCCTACAATGAGCAGTTCTTC
NA	NA	TRBV24-1	TRBJ2-1	14	CATSDLSRKNEQFF	TGTGCCACCAGTGATTTGTCCCGGAAAAATGAGCAGTTCTTC
NA	NA	TRBV7-8	TRBJ2-6	17	CASRPTPVIRGANVLTF	TGTGCCAGCAGACCCACCCCAGTGATTCGAGGGGCCAACGTCCTGACTTTC
NA	NA	TRBV27	TRBJ1-3	16	CASSRTGPSSGNTIYF	TGTGCCAGCAGTAGAACAGGGCCCAGCTCTGGAAACACCATATATTTT
NA	NA	TRBV18	TRBJ2-5	15	CASSPGASAEETQYF	TGTGCCAGCTCACCAGGTGCTAGTGCAGAAGAGACCCAGTACTTC
many	TRBD1	TRBV12-3/TRBV12-4	TRBJ2-5	15	CASSSRDRGQETQYF	TGTGCCAGCAGTTCGAGGGACAGGGGTCAAGAGACCCAGTACTTC
NA	TRBD1	TRBV7-7	TRBJ2-4	20	CASSSHPQVRDRDTKNNQYF	TGTGCCAGCAGCTCTCACCCCCAGGTCCGGGACAGGGATACCAAAAACAATCAGTACTTC
many	TRBD2	TRBV29-1	TRBJ2-3	19	CSVERGLAGELGGTDTQYF	TGCAGCGTTGAAAGGGGACTAGCGGGAGAATTAGGTGGCACAGATACGCAGTATTTT
many	NA	TRBV15	TRBJ1-3	13	CATSPRTGNTIYF	TGTGCCACGAGTCCCAGGACTGGAAACACCATATATTTT
few	TRBD2	TRBV3-1	TRBJ2-5	15	CASSQLTSGGETQYF	TGTGCCAGCAGCCAACTGACTAGCGGGGGAGAGACCCAGTACTTC
NA	NA	TRBV7-9	TRBJ2-5	13	CASGESNQETQYF	TGTGCCAGCGGCGAGTCGAACCAAGAGACCCAGTACTTC
NA	TRBD2	TRBV5-1	TRBJ2-1	17	CASSLAQLAGGYNEQFF	TGCGCCAGCAGCTTGGCCCAACTAGCGGGAGGGTACAATGAGCAGTTCTTC
few	NA	TRBV7-2	TRBJ1-5	15	CASSGTGTSNQPQHF	TGTGCCAGCAGCGGTACAGGGACTAGCAATCAGCCCCAGCATTTT
NA	NA	TRBV28	TRBJ2-7	15	CASRNRALSSYEQYF	TGTGCCAGCAGAAACAGGGCCCTAAGCTCCTACGAGCAGTACTTC
few	NA	TRBV29-1	TRBJ2-1	16	CSVEDYVAISYNEQFF	TGCAGCGTTGAAGATTACGTAGCGATCTCCTACAATGAGCAGTTCTTC
NA	NA	TRBV7-9	TRBJ2-1	17	CASSLVPGLVTYNEQFF	TGTGCCAGCAGCTTAGTTCCGGGACTGGTTACCTACAATGAGCAGTTCTTC
NA	TRBD1	TRBV20-1	TRBJ1-5	16	CSARGETGVPNQPQHF	TGCAGTGCTAGGGGCGAAACAGGGGTACCCAATCAGCCCCAGCATTTT
NA	TRBD1	TRBV12-3/TRBV12-4	TRBJ2-1	17	CASSRTYRDRGHNEQFF	TGTGCCAGCAGTCGAACTTACCGGGACAGGGGGCACAATGAGCAGTTCTTC
few	TRBD2	TRBV7-2	TRBJ2-3	17	CASSRTRASGSTDTQYF	TGTGCCAGCAGCCGAACCAGAGCTAGCGGGAGTACAGATACGCAGTATTTT
many	NA	TRBV5-1	TRBJ1-1	14	CASSLGHLNTEAFF	TGTGCCAGCAGTTTGGGACACCTGAACACTGAAGCTTTCTTT
many	TRBD2	TRBV5-1	TRBJ2-7	11	CASSIAGEQYF	TGCGCCAGCAGCATAGCGGGCGAGCAGTACTTC
NA	TRBD1	TRBV6-2/TRBV6-3	TRBJ2-7	17	CASSYSGQGVFSYEQYF	TGTGCCAGCAGTTACTCCGGACAGGGGGTTTTCTCCTACGAGCAGTACTTC
NA	NA	TRBV28	TRBJ2-7	14	CASSFRGPQYEQYF	TGTGCCAGCAGTTTCCGGGGGCCACAGTACGAGCAGTACTTC
few	NA	TRBV7-9	TRBJ2-5	14	CASSSVDRQETQYF	TGTGCCAGCAGCTCAGTTGACAGGCAAGAGACCCAGTACTTC
NA	NA	TRBV9	TRBJ2-2	12	CASSPLRGELFF	TGTGCCAGCAGTCCCCTAAGGGGGGAGCTGTTTTTT
few	TRBD1	TRBV12-3/TRBV12-4	TRBJ2-7	15	CASSSHGQGTYEQYF	TGTGCCAGCAGTTCGCATGGACAGGGGACCTACGAGCAGTACTTC
few	TRBD1	TRBV12-3/TRBV12-4	TRBJ1-5	15	CASSRWDRGNQPQHF	TGTGCCAGCAGTCGATGGGACAGGGGAAATCAGCCCCAGCATTTT
few	TRBD1	TRBV4-2	TRBJ1-5	15	CASSQEGQGAQPQHF	TGTGCCAGCAGCCAAGAGGGGCAGGGGGCCCAGCCCCAGCATTTT
few	NA	TRBV7-2	TRBJ2-5	14	CASRHTGLQETQYF	TGTGCCAGCAGGCATACAGGTTTACAAGAGACCCAGTACTTC
few	NA	TRBV21-1	TRBJ1-4	15	CASTTGSWVDEKLFF	TGTGCCAGCACCACAGGGTCATGGGTGGATGAAAAACTGTTTTTT
NA	NA	TRBV20-1	TRBJ2-1	14	CSATAAHWVNEQFF	TGCAGTGCTACAGCAGCGCATTGGGTCAATGAGCAGTTCTTC
NA	NA	TRBV24-1	TRBJ2-3	14	CATSGGYYTDTQYF	TGTGCCACCAGTGGAGGCTATTACACAGATACGCAGTATTTT
few	TRBD2	TRBV9	TRBJ2-7	14	CASSLGASGYEQYF	TGTGCCAGCAGTCTAGGGGCTAGCGGGTACGAGCAGTACTTC
few	NA	TRBV6-5	TRBJ2-1	15	CASSHDYYPYNEQFF	TGTGCCAGCAGTCACGACTACTACCCTTACAATGAGCAGTTCTTC